The present T cell receptor (beta chain) was sequenced within a study of T cell repertoires in cytomegalovirus infection. V lost 1 base and J lost 4, with 17 bases in between. Germline CDR1 SGHKS, CDR2 YYEKEE (reference sequence). This CDR3 comprises 17 residues. TCRdb called the reads again in MiXCR, with one record for every CDR3 protein. The table shows about 150,000 distinct CDR3 sequences, with about a quarter occurring only once. This clonotype was seen a handful of times. The V gene is TRBV5-5, the J gene TRBJ2-2, with D possibly matching TRBD1 (7 bases). This clonotype was obtained from a human donor in good health (CMV status not recorded). Some clones in this sample may be carry-over from other donors' samples. The material sequenced was PBMCs. As DNA, the CDR3 is TGTGCCAGCAGCTTGAGTCCGGACAGGACTACCACCGGGGAGCTGTTTTTT. Translated: CASSLSPDRTTTGELFF.